This is a list of T cell receptor beta chains from one sample in a study of Ad26.COV2.S vaccination and SARS-CoV-2 variants. Measured with immunoSEQ multiplex PCR; TCRdb has only the in-frame clones, and not every one. The sample lists hundreds of thousands of clones, about 88% occurring once. The sample was peripheral blood, taken in a trial of Ad26.COV2.S vaccine versus placebo. The receptor set was obtained from a person between 18 and 59 years old who received the Ad26.COV2.S COVID-19 vaccine or a placebo. Both conserved end residues are part of each CDR3. The D gene is left open where the match is weak. Clone size is stated in some rows and not others, as once, few, many or a class when expanded.

TRBV4-1	TRBJ1-1	-	TRBD1	TGCGCCAGCAGCCACAGGACAGGGGCTATGAACACTGAAGCTTTCTTT	CASSHRTGAMNTEAFF
TRBV7-9	TRBJ2-3	-	-	TGTGCCAGCAGCCTTTGGCCAGATACGCAGTATTTT	CASSLWPDTQYF
TRBV6-5	TRBJ1-4	-	-	TGTGCCAGCAGTTACTCGAAAGGGGAAAAACTGTTTTTT	CASSYSKGEKLFF
TRBV19	TRBJ1-2	-	-	TGTGCCAGTAGTCAAAGACGGGTTGGAGGCTACACCTTC	CASSQRRVGGYTF
TRBV4-3	TRBJ2-1	-	-	TGCGCCAGCAGCCAAGAACTGGTTTCCTACAATGAGCAGTTCTTC	CASSQELVSYNEQFF
TRBV7-2	TRBJ1-5	-	-	TGTGCCAGCAGCTCCCGGTACAGTCCATTTAGCAATCAGCCCCAGCATTTT	CASSSRYSPFSNQPQHF
TRBV28	TRBJ1-1	once	TRBD1	TGTGCCAGCAGGCAACAGGGGGCGCCGAACACTGAAGCTTTCTTT	CASRQQGAPNTEAFF
TRBV7-3	TRBJ2-7	-	-	TGTGCCAGCAGCGCGACAGGGAGGCACGAGCAGTACTTC	CASSATGRHEQYF
TRBV19	TRBJ2-2	few	TRBD2	TGTGCCAGTAGTTCGCGTCTAGCGGTCGGGGAGCTGTTTTTT	CASSSRLAVGELFF
TRBV3-1/TRBV3-2	TRBJ2-1	-	TRBD2	TGTGCCAGCAGCCAAGTGGGCGGGGGGGATATTTATGAGCAGTTCTTC	CASSQVGGGDIYEQFF
TRBV6-2/TRBV6-3	TRBJ2-2	-	-	TGTGCCAGCAGTTTAACCGGCGGGGAGCTGTTTTTT	CASSLTGGELFF
TRBV28	TRBJ1-4	-	-	TGTGCCAGCCGAAAAACCCACAGGACACCAACTAATGAAAAACTGTTTTTT	CASRKTHRTPTNEKLFF
TRBV7-9	TRBJ1-1	-	-	TGTGCCAGCACTCGGGACACTGAAGCTTTCTTT	CASTRDTEAFF
TRBV4-1	TRBJ2-3	-	-	TGCGCCAGCAGCCATCCGAGTGGAGGGGCAGATACGCAGTATTTT	CASSHPSGGADTQYF
TRBV15	TRBJ1-5	-	TRBD1	TGTGCCACCAGCACCGGACAGGGGAATCAGCCCCAGCATTTT	CATSTGQGNQPQHF
TRBV6-5	TRBJ1-1	few	TRBD1	TGTGCCAGCAGTACAGGGGTCACTGAAGCTTTCTTT	CASSTGVTEAFF
TRBV29-1	TRBJ1-5	-	-	TGCAGCGTTGGCGGGGAACCAAATCAGCCCCAGCATTTT	CSVGGEPNQPQHF
TRBV6-5	TRBJ2-1	-	-	TGTGCCATTTTCTGGGGCCCAAAAAGCTACAATGAGCAGTTCTTC	CAIFWGPKSYNEQFF
TRBV7-8	TRBJ2-1	-	TRBD2	TGTGCCAGCAGCCGTCCTAGTGGGGCTAGCGGGAGGGCCCGGAATGAGCAGTTCTTC	CASSRPSGASGRARNEQFF
TRBV7-2	TRBJ1-1	-	TRBD1	TGTGCCAGCAGCTTACCGAGCTGGGGACAGGGGGCTTTGAACACTGAAGCTTTCTTT	CASSLPSWGQGALNTEAFF
TRBV4-2	TRBJ2-7	once	TRBD2	TGTGCCAGCAGCCAAGATTGGAGGACTAGCGGGAGGGCCTACGAGCAGTACTTC	CASSQDWRTSGRAYEQYF
TRBV4-3	TRBJ1-2	many	TRBD1	TGCGCCAGCAGCCAAGAATCAGACCCTGAGACAGGGCTCTATGGCTACACCTTC	CASSQESDPETGLYGYTF
TRBV5-1	TRBJ1-1	-	TRBD1	TGCGCCAGCAGCACGGGACAGGGCCTTTCAGCTTTCTTT	CASSTGQGLSAFF
TRBV7-8	TRBJ2-1	-	TRBD2	TGTGCCAGCAGTCCGCGGGAGTCCCCCTACAATGAGCAGTTCTTC	CASSPRESPYNEQFF
TRBV4-2	TRBJ2-7	-	-	TGTGCCAGCAGCCAAGCTTTCCAGGTAGGAACCTACGAGCAGTACTTC	CASSQAFQVGTYEQYF
TRBV27	TRBJ2-7	-	-	TGTGCCAGCACCACTCGAGGAGACGGCGAGCAGTACTTC	CASTTRGDGEQYF
TRBV7-3	TRBJ2-5	-	-	TGTGCCAGCAGCTTGCACAGGGAAGAGACCCAGTACTTC	CASSLHREETQYF
TRBV11-3	TRBJ2-1	-	-	TGTGCCAGCAGCCTAATGGGTCAGGAGGGTAATGAGCAGTTCTTC	CASSLMGQEGNEQFF
TRBV5-7	TRBJ2-7	-	-	TGTGCCAGCAGCTTGGCGCGAAACTCCTACGAGCAGTACTTC	CASSLARNSYEQYF
TRBV4-1	TRBJ2-7	-	TRBD1	TGCGCCAGCAGCCAAGAGCCAGGGACAGGGATCTACGAGCAGTACTTC	CASSQEPGTGIYEQYF
TRBV14	TRBJ2-4	-	TRBD1	TGTGCCAGCAGCCAAGTTCGAGGGGGCTTAGGCAAAAACATTCAGTACTTC	CASSQVRGGLGKNIQYF
TRBV6-5	TRBJ2-5	-	-	TGTGCCAGCGGCTGGGTGGGAGAGACCCAGTACTTC	CASGWVGETQYF
TRBV5-1	TRBJ2-5	-	-	TGCGCCAGCAGCTTGGCCGTCGGGACAAAACAAGAGACCCAGTACTTC	CASSLAVGTKQETQYF